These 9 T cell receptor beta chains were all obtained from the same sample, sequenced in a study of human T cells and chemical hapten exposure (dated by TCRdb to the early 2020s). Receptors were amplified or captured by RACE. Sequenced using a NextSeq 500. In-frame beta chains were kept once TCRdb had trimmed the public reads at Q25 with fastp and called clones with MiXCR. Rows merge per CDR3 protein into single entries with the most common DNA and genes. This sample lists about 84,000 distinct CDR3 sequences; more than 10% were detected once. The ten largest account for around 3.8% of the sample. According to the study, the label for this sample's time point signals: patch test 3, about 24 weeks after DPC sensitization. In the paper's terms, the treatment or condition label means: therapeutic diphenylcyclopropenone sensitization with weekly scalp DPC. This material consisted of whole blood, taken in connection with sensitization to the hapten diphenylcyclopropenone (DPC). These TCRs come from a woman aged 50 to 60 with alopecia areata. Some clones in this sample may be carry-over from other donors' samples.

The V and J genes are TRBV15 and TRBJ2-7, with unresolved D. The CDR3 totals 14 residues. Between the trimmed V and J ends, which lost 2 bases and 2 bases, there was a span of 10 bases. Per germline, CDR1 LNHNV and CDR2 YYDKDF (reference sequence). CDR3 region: CATSRLPSTYEQYF. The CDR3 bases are TGTGCCACCAGCAGACTGCCCTCGACCTACGAGCAGTACTTC.

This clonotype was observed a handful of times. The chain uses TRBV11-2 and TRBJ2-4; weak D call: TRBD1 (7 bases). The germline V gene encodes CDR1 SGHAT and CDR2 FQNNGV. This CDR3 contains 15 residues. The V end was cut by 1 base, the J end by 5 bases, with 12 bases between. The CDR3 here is CASSLAGGWENIQYF. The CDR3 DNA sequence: TGTGCCAGCAGCTTAGCAGGGGGGTGGGAAAACATTCAGTACTTC.

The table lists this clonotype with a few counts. The CDR3 loop is CASSDSPLAGGRAYNEQFF. In DNA, the CDR3 is TGTGCCAGCAGTGACAGTCCCCTAGCGGGAGGCAGGGCCTACAATGAGCAGTTCTTC. V usage is TRBV6-4 and J usage is TRBJ2-1; 11 positions agree with TRBD2. CDR3 size: 19 residues. CDR1 is MRHNA and CDR2 is SNTAGT in the germline V gene. The trim removed 2 bases at V and 2 bases at J, leaving 11 bases unmatched.

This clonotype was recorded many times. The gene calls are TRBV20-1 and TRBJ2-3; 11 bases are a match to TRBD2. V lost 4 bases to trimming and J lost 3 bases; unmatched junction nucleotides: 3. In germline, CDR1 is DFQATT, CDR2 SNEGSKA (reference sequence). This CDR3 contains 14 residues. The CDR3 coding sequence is TGCAGTGCTACGACTAGCGGGACTACAGATACGCAGTATTTT. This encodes CSATTSGTTDTQYF.

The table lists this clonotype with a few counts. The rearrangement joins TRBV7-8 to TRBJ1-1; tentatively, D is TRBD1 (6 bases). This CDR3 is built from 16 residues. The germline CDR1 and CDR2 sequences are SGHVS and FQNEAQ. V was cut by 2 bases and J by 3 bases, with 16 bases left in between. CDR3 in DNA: TGTGCCAGCAGCTTAAAAACTGGCAGGGGATACACTGAAGCTTTCTTT. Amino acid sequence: CASSLKTGRGYTEAFF.

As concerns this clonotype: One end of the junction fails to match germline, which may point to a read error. The CDR3 sequence: CATSGTANTGEVFF. The CDR3 bases are TGTGCCACCAGTGGGACAGCGAACACCGGGGAGGTGTTTTTT. The gene calls are TRBV24-1 and TRBJ2-2; D assignment may be TRBD1 or TRBD2 (6 bases each). Germline V gives CDR1 KGHDR, CDR2 SFDVKD. The CDR3 runs to 14 residues.

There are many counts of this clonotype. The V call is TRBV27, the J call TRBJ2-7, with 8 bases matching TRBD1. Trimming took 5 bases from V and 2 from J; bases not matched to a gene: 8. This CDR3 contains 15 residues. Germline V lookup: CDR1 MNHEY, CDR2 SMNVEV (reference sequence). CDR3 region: CASSMTGTGAYEQYF. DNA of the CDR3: TGTGCCAGCAGTATGACCGGGACAGGCGCCTACGAGCAGTACTTC.

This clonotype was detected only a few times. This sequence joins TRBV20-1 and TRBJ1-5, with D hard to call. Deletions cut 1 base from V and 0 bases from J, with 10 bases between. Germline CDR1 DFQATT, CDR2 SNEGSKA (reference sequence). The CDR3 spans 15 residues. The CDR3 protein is CSARGGEYSNQPQHF. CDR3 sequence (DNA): TGCAGTGCTAGAGGGGGAGAATATAGCAATCAGCCCCAGCATTTT.

The CDR3 DNA reads as TGTGCCGCAGGGGACGGCTCACCCCTCCACTTT. Translated, it gives CAAGDGSPLHF. This chain joins TRBV28 and TRBJ1-6, with D perhaps TRBD1 (6 bases). Germline CDR1 and CDR2: MDHEN and SYDVKM. Trimming removed 11 bases at V and 10 bases at J, with 12 bases between. The CDR3 is 11 residues long.